This TCR beta chain was identified in a study of cytomegalovirus exposure and HLA in healthy donors. Whole-study context: Early release data held approximately 81 million unique TCRs from HLA-typed donors.

Use of 60 Vbeta and 13 Jbeta primers characterized the PCR. Clones were sequenced by immunoSEQ multiplex PCR, and TCRdb holds only the in-frame ones, with some missing. The profile shows around 120,000 clones, around 75% of them singletons. On this clone: Antigen specificity is unknown.

Notes on the study in general: DRB1 showed the most TCR associations and HLA-C the fewest in a later analysis, as rates varied by HLA locus. In a later analysis, at a false discovery rate of 0.05, about 17,000 TCR beta sequences matched HLA alleles. Trimming of TCR beta V- and J-genes showed a link, identified in a later analysis, to a missense DCLRE1C variant.

The germline V gene encodes CDR1 SGHRS and CDR2 YFSETQ. The CDR3 runs to 15 residues. Trimming removed 1 base from V and 3 bases from J; junction bases left unmatched: 5. The rearrangement links TRBV5-1 to TRBJ2-3, with 7 bases that match TRBD1. The source of this sequence is a young woman in good health and CMV-seronegative. Material for sequencing was PBMCs. CDR3 DNA: TGCGCCAGCAGCTTGCGCGCAGGGGGAACAGATACGCAGTATTTT. Its protein product is CASSLRAGGTDTQYF.